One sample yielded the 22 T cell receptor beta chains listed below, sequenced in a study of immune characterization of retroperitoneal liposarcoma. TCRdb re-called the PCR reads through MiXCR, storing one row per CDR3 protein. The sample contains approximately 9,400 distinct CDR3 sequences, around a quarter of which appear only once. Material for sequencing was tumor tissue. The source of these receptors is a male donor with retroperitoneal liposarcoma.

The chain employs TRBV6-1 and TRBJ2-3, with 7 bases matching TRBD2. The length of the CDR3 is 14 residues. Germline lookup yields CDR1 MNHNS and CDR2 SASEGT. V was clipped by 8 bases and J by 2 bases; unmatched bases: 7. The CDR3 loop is CASPSGSPTDTQYF. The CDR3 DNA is TGTGCCAGCCCTAGCGGTTCTCCCACAGATACGCAGTATTTT.

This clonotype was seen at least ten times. The CDR3 region has the DNA TGTGCCAGCAGCTTAGTTAATAGCGCGGGATACTACGAGCAGTACTTC. It codes for CASSLVNSAGYYEQYF. This rearrangement joins TRBV7-9 to TRBJ2-7, with D perhaps TRBD2 (6 bases). The germline V gene encodes CDR1 SEHNR and CDR2 FQNEAQ (reference sequence). CDR3 length: 16 residues. Between the trimmed V and J ends, which lost 1 base and 3 bases, there was a span of 16 bases.

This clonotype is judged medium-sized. CDR3 nucleotides: TGTGCCAGCAGCTTAGAGCCTCTCATACAACTAGCGGGCTTTGAGCAGTACTTC. Translating gives CASSLEPLIQLAGFEQYF. The V and J genes are TRBV7-2 and TRBJ2-5; 9 bases match TRBD2. Germline V CDR1 and CDR2: SGHTA, FQGNSA. J gave up 11 bases and V 1 base, and 20 bases lay outside the gene matches. The CDR3 has 18 residues.

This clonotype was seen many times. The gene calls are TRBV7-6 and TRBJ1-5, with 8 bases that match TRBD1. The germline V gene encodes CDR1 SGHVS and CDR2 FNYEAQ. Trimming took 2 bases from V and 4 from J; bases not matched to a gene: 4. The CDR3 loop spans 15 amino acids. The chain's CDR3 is CASSLIQGGNQPQHF. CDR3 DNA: TGTGCCAGCAGCTTAATACAGGGGGGGAATCAGCCCCAGCATTTT. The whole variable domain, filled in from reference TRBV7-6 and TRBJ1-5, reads GAGVSQSPRYKVTKRGQDVALRCDPISGHVSLYWYRQALGQGPEFLTYFNYEAQQDKSGLPNDRFSAERPEGSISTLTIQRTEQRDSAMYRCASSLIQGGNQPQHFGDGTRLSIL.

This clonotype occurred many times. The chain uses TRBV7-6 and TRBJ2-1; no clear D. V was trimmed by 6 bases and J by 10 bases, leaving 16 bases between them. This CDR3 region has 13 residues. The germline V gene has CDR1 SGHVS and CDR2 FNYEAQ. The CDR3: CASSTEAFYEQFF. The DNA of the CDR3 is TGTGCCAGCAGTACCGAGGCTTTCTACGAGCAGTTCTTC. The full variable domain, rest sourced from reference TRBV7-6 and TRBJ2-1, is GAGVSQSPRYKVTKRGQDVALRCDPISGHVSLYWYRQALGQGPEFLTYFNYEAQQDKSGLPNDRFSAERPEGSISTLTIQRTEQRDSAMYRCASSTEAFYEQFFGPGTRLTVL.

The CDR3 protein is CASSPTYVSAEAFF. In DNA, the CDR3 is TGTGCCAGCAGCCCCACTTACGTTTCGGCTGAAGCTTTCTTT. V and J are TRBV12-3 or TRBV12-4 and TRBJ1-1; D unclear. V lost 6 bases, J lost 6 bases, and 17 bases lay in between. This CDR3 contains 14 residues.

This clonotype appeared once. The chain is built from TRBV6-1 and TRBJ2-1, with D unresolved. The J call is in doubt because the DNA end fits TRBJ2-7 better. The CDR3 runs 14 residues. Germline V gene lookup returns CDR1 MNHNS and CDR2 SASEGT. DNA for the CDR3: TGTGCCAGTAGCCTCATCGGCACCTCCTACGAGCAGTACTTC. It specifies CASSLIGTSYEQYF.

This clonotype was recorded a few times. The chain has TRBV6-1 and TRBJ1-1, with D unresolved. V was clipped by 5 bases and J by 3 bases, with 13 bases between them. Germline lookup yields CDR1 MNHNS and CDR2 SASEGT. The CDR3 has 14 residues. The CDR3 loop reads CASSRFPGHTEAFF. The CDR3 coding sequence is TGTGCCAGCAGTCGCTTTCCGGGCCACACTGAAGCTTTCTTT.

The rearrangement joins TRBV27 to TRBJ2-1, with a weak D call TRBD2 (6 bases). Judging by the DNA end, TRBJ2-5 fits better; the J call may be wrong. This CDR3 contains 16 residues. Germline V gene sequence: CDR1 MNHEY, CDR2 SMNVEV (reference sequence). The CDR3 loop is CASSHSQGLAKETQYF. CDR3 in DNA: TGTGCCAGCAGTCACTCCCAGGGACTTGCGAAGGAGACCCAGTACTTC.

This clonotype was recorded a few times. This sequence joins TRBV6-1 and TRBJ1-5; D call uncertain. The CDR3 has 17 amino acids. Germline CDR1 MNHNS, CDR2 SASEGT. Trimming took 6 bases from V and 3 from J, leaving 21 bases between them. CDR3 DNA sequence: TGTGCCAGCAGAAAACCGGGCACCCCCGGGGACAATCAGCCCCAGCATTTT. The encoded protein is CASRKPGTPGDNQPQHF.

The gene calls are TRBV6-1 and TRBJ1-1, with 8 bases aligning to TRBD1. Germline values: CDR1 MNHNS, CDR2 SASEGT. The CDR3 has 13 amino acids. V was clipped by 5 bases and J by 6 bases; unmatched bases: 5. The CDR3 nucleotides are TGTGCCAGCAGTACACAGGGGGGGGCTGAAGCTTTCTTT. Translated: CASSTQGGAEAFF.

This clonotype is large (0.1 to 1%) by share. In DNA, the CDR3 is TGTGCCAGCAGCTCGACAGGGTGGGAGCGGGCCGAGCAGTTCTTC. It codes for CASSSTGWERAEQFF. The J gene is TRBJ2-1, the V gene TRBV7-2, with TRBD1 as a possible D gene (7 bases). The CDR3 is 15 residues long. Trimming stripped 4 bases from V and 10 bases from J, with 20 bases between. From germline, CDR1 is SGHTA and CDR2 FQGNSA.

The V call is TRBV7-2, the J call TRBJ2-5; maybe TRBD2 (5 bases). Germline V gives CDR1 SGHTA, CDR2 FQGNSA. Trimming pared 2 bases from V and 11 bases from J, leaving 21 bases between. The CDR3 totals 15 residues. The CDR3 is CASSLSAGSYNEQYF. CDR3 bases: TGTGCCAGCAGCTTATCGGCGGGCTCCTACAATGAGCAGTACTTC.

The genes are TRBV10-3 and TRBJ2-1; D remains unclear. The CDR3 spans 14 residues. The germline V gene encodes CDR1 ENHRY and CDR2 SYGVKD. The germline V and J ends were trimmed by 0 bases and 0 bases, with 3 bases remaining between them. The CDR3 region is CAISESGSYNEQFF. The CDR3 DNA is TGTGCCATCAGTGAGTCAGGCTCCTACAATGAGCAGTTCTTC.

The CDR3 spells CASSLRRGRTDTQYF. CDR3 nucleotides: TGTGCCAGCAGCTTACGCAGGGGGCGCACAGATACGCAGTATTTT. The chain links TRBV11-3 to TRBJ2-3; TRBD1 aligns across 8 bases. The CDR3 totals 15 residues. The V segment lost 2 bases and the J segment 1 base; nucleotides outside the gene matches: 2. Germline lookup yields CDR1 SGHNT and CDR2 YENEEA. The full variable domain, rest sourced from reference TRBV11-3 and TRBJ2-3, is EAGVVQSPRYKIIEKKQPVAFWCNPISGHNTLYWYLQNLGQGPELLIRYENEEAVDDSQLPKDRFSAERLKGVDSTLKIQPAELGDSAVYLCASSLRRGRTDTQYFGPGTRLTVL.

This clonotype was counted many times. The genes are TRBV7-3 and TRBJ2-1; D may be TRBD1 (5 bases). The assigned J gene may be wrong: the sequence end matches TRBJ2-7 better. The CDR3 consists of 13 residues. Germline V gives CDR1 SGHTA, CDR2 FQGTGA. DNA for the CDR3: TGTGCCAGCAGCTTAGGGGCAGCGAGGGAGCAGTACTTC. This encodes CASSLGAAREQYF.

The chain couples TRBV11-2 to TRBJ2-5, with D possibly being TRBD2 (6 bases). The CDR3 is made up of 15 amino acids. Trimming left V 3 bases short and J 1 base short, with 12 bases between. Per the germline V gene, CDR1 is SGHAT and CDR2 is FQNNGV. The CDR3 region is CASSFSRGSQETQYF. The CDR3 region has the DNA TGTGCCAGCAGCTTCTCTCGGGGGAGCCAAGAGACCCAGTACTTC.

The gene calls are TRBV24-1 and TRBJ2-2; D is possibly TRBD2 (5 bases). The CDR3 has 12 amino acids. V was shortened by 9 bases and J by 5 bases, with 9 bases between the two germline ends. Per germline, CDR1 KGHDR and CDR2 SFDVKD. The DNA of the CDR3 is TGTGCCACCGGGAGTAGTACCGGGGAGCTGTTTTTT. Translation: CATGSSTGELFF.

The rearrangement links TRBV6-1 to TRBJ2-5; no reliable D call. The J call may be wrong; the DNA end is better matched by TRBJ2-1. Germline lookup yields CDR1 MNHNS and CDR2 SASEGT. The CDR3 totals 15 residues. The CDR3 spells CASSRRPICPCEQFF. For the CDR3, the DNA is TGTGCCAGCAGCCGCCGCCCGATATGCCCCTGTGAGCAGTTCTTC.

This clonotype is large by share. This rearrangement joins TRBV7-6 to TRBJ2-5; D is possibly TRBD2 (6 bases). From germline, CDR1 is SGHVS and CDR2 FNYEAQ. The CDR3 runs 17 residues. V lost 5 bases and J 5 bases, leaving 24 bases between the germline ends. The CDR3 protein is CASSPPFGRGEGETQYF. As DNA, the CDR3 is TGTGCCAGCAGCCCCCCTTTCGGGCGGGGCGAGGGGGAGACCCAGTACTTC.

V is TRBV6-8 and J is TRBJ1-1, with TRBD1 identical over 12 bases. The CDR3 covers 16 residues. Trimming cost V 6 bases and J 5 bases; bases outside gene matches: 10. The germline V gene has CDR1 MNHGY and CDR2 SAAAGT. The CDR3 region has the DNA TGTGCCAGCAGGGCCGGGACAGGGGGCCGAGGAACTGAAGCTTTCTTT. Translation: CASRAGTGGRGTEAFF.

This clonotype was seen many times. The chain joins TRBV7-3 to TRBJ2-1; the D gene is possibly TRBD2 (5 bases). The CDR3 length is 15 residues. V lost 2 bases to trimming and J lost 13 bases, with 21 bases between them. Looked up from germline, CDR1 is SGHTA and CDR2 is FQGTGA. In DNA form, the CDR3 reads TGTGCCAGCAGCTTACAGCCCGCGGCCGGGGAGACCCAGTTCTTC. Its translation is CASSLQPAAGETQFF.